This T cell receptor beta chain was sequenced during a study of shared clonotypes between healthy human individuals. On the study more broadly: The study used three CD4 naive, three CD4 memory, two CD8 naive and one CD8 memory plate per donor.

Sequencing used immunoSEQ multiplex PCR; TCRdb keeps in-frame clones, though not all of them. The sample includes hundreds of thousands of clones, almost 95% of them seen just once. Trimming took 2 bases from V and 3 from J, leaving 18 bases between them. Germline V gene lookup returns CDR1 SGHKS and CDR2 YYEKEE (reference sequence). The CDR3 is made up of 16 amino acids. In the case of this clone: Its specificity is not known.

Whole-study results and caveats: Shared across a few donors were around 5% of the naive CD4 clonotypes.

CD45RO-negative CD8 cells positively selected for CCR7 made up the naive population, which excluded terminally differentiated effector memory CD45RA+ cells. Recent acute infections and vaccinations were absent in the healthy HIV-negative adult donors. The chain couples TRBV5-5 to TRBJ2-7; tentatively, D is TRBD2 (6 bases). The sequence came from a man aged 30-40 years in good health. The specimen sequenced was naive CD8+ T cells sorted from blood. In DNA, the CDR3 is TGTGCCAGCAGCTTTAATGGGGCTTTCGGGGGCTACGAGCAGTACTTC. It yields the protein CASSFNGAFGGYEQYF.